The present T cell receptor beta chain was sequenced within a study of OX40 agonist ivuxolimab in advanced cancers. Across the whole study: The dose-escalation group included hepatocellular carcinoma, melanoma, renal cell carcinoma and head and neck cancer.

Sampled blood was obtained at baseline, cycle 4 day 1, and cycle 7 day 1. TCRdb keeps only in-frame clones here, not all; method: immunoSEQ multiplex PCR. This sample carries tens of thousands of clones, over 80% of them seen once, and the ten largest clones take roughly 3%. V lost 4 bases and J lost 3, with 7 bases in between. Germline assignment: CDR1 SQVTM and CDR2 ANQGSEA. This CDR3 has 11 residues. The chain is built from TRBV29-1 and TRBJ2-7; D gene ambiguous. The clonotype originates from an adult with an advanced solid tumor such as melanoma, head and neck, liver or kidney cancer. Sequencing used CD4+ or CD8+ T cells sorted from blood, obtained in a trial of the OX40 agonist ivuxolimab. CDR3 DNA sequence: TGCAGCGTTGGGGGTAACTACGAGCAGTACTTC. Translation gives CSVGGNYEQYF.